This TCR beta chain was recovered during a study of T cells after yellow fever vaccination. Template switching by 5'RACE produced TCR cDNA, adding a universal primer site and UMIs. One entry per CDR3 protein, called by TCRdb with MiXCR from the 5' RACE reads. The table shows about 230,000 distinct CDR3 sequences, with more than 6.5% occurring only once. The sequences come from CD4+ T cells sorted from PBMCs, collected on the day of the yellow fever booster vaccination. The sequence was obtained from a man younger than 40 who received the YFV17D yellow fever vaccine.

The CDR3 sequence: CSASGTGDEQYF. The CDR3 DNA reads as TGCAGTGCTAGCGGGACAGGGGACGAGCAGTACTTC. The genes are TRBV20-1 and TRBJ2-7, with 10 bases that match TRBD1. This CDR3 is built from 12 residues. The V segment lost 3 bases and the J segment 5 bases; nucleotides outside the gene matches: 1. Germline V gene sequence: CDR1 DFQATT, CDR2 SNEGSKA (reference sequence).